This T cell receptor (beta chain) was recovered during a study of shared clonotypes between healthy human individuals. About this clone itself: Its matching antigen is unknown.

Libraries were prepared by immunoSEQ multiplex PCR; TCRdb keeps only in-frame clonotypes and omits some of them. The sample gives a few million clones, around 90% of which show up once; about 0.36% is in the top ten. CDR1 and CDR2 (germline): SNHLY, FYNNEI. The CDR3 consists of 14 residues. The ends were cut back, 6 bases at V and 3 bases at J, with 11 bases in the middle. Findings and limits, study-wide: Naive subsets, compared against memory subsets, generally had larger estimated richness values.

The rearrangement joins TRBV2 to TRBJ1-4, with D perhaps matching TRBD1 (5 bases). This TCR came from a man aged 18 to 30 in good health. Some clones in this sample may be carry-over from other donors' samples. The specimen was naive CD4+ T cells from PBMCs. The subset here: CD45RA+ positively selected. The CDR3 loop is CASRDGGANEKLFF. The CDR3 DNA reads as TGTGCCAGCAGGGACGGGGGGGCTAATGAAAAACTGTTTTTT.